Listed below are T cell receptor beta chains from one sample, sequenced in a study of a mutant IDH1 vaccine in newly diagnosed glioma. The antigens these receptors bind are not known. Only in-frame clones appear in the TCRdb table, and some are missing; sequencing was by immunoSEQ multiplex PCR. The sample carries tens of thousands of clones, 65% recorded once. The sequencing here drew on peripheral blood mononuclear cells (PBMCs), taken from a glioma patient whose treatment included an IDH1 peptide vaccine. Receptors originate from a man aged 35 to 55 with glioma. Some clones in this sample may be carry-over from other donors' samples. CDR3s include the opening cysteine and the closing phenylalanine or tryptophan. The order of the fields is V gene, J gene, CDR3 protein.

>TRBV5-6|TRBJ1-3
CASSTLRPGMISGNTIYF
>TRBV30|TRBJ2-6
CAWSRTSGSGANVLTF
>TRBV19|TRBJ2-7
CATKRTGTGEYEQYF
>TRBV6-5|TRBJ2-5
CASSSGLGGETQYF
>TRBV4-2|TRBJ2-5
CASSQPGLGQETQYF
>TRBV9|TRBJ2-1
CASSPSANPSYNEQFF
>TRBV6-1|TRBJ1-5
CASRGTGSNQPQHF
>TRBV7-9|TRBJ2-7
CASSARLLGSEQYF
>TRBV27|TRBJ2-7
CASSSLPYGSYEQYF
>TRBV5-1|TRBJ1-1
CASSWNGQNTEAFF
>TRBV30|TRBJ1-4
CAWNPASYPPEKLFF
>TRBV4-1|TRBJ1-1
CASSQPRGRYTEAFF
>TRBV18|TRBJ1-3
CASSPPEGTLSGNTIYF
>TRBV30|TRBJ2-5
CAWRKAPGSTQYF
>TRBV4-1|TRBJ1-2
CASSQDQTGGGGYTF
>TRBV6-5|TRBJ1-6
CASNNRAPNSPLHF
>TRBV5-4|TRBJ2-6
CASSPDRDGANVLTF
>TRBV7-9|TRBJ1-5
CASSLANQPQHF
>TRBV30|TRBJ2-6
CAWSSGANVLTF
>TRBV6-5|TRBJ1-2
CASNGRSGNYGYTF
>TRBV6-6|TRBJ1-6
CASRYGGDSPLHF
>TRBV13|TRBJ2-4
CASSSTSPGAQAKNIQYF
>TRBV7-7|TRBJ2-1
CASSSINEQFF
>TRBV6-5|TRBJ1-5
CASSSFNQPQHF
>TRBV6-5|TRBJ2-1
CASSSQSGGDYHEQFF
>TRBV27|TRBJ1-2
CASPNNRGPGYTF
>TRBV10-3|TRBJ1-1
CAISESLPVNTEAFF
>TRBV5-1|TRBJ2-7
CASSTGLYEQYF
>TRBV19|TRBJ2-2
CASSPGTGSWNDTGELFF
>TRBV6-1|TRBJ1-1
CASSLSGGGKAFF